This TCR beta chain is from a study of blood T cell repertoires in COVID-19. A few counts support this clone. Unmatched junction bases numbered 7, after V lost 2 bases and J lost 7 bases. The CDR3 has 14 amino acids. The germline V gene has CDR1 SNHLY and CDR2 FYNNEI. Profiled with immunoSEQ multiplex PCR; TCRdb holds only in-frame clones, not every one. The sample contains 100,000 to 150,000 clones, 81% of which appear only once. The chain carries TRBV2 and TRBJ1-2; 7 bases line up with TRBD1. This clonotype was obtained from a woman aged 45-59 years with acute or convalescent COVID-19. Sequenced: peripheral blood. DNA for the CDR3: TGTGCCAGCAGTGAACTTACAGGGGACTCTGGCTACACCTTC. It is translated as CASSELTGDSGYTF.